Presented here are 17 T cell receptor beta chains from one specimen sequenced in a study of T cell clonality in common variable immunodeficiency. Sequenced by immunoSEQ multiplex PCR; TCRdb stores in-frame clones only, minus some. The sample presents about 64,000 clones, none singletons. The sequenced material came from peripheral blood mononuclear cells. The source is a person aged 18 to 69 in good health.

This clone was seen at least ten times. The DNA ends 3 residues before the CDR3 does, and the rest of the CDR3 is filled in from the germline J gene. The chain is built from TRBV28 and TRBJ2-3; the match to TRBD2 covers 14 bases. The CDR3 is 13 amino acids. Germline V gene sequence: CDR1 MDHEN, CDR2 SYDVKM. J lost 5 bases, V lost 10 bases, and 2 bases had no gene match. The CDR3 reads CAIGLAGGDTQYF. The part of the CDR3 DNA that was read is TGTGCCATCGGACTAGCGGGGGGAGATACG.

This clone was recorded many times. The DNA ends 3 residues before the CDR3 does, and the rest of the CDR3 is filled in from the germline J gene. V is TRBV9 and J is TRBJ2-1; a possible D gene is TRBD2 (6 bases). V lost 2 bases to trimming and J lost 7 bases, with 13 bases between them. CDR1 SGDLS and CDR2 YYNGEE come from the germline V gene. This CDR3 is 14 amino acids long. The covered CDR3 bases are TGTGCCAGCAGCGTGGGGGGTAGTGGAAATGAG. Amino acid sequence: CASSVGGSGNE. The entire CDR3 sequence reads CASSVGGSGNEQFF.

As for this clone: The read is 3 residues too short to cover the CDR3 end, so that end is filled in from the germline J gene. The rearrangement links TRBV5-6 to TRBJ1-6; tentatively, D is TRBD1 (6 bases). Germline CDR1 reads SGHDT; CDR2 reads YYEEEE. The CDR3 loop spans 14 amino acids. Between the trimmed V and J ends, which lost 0 bases and 10 bases, there was a span of 11 bases. The part of the CDR3 DNA that was read is TGTGCCAGCAGCTTGGCCACAGGGCAATCACCC. Translating gives CASSLATGQSP. The whole CDR3 protein reads CASSLATGQSPLHF. Looking up the rest from reference TRBV5-6 and TRBJ1-6 gives the full variable domain: DAGVTQSPTHLIKTRGQQVTLRCSPKSGHDTVSWYQQALGQGPQFIFQYYEEEERQRGNFPDRFSGHQFPNYSSELNVNALLLGDSALYLCASSLATGQSPLHFGNGTRLTVT.

The sample holds many counts of this clone. The observed sequence ends 3 residues before the CDR3 terminus, with the missing tail filled in from the germline J gene. The chain links TRBV2 to TRBJ2-7, with a tentative D call TRBD1 (6 bases). The V and J ends lost 3 bases and 0 bases respectively, with 9 bases between them. Germline assignment: CDR1 SNHLY and CDR2 FYNNEI. The CDR3 length is 14 residues. CDR3 in amino acids: CASSEGTHSYEQYF. CDR3 bases read: TGTGCCAGCAGTGAGGGGACACACTCCTACGAG.

This clone was observed at least ten times. The read stops 3 residues short of the end of the CDR3; the missing end is completed from the germline J gene. This chain uses TRBV7-2 with TRBJ2-7; 8 bases are shared with TRBD1. V shed 5 bases, J shed 3 bases, and the junction held 9 bases outside the gene matches. This CDR3 is 15 amino acids long. Germline V gene sequence: CDR1 SGHTA, CDR2 FQGNSA. Partial CDR3 DNA: TGTGCCAGCAGCGATCGGAAAGGGACAGGCTACGAG. It encodes CASSDRKGTGYE. The complete CDR3 sequence is CASSDRKGTGYEQYF. Variable domain in full (rest from reference TRBV7-2 and TRBJ2-7): GAGVSQSPSNKVTEKGKDVELRCDPISGHTALYWYRQSLGQGLEFLIYFQGNSAPDKSGLPSDRFSAERTGGSVSTLTIQRTQQEDSAVYLCASSDRKGTGYEQYFGPGTRLTVT.

This clone was recorded at least ten times. The CDR3 goes on 3 residues after the read ends, and that part is filled in from the germline J gene. The chain combines TRBV7-9 with TRBJ1-4, with a weak D call TRBD1 (5 bases). This CDR3 contains 15 residues. The germline CDR1 and CDR2 sequences are SEHNR and FQNEAQ (reference sequence). V was trimmed by 0 bases and J by 6 bases, leaving 11 bases between them. This chain's CDR3 is CASSLAGGLDEKLFF. Partial CDR3 DNA: TGTGCCAGCAGCTTAGCGGGGGGATTAGATGAAAAA.

Many counts were recorded for this clone. The CDR3 end lies 3 residues beyond the end of the read and is filled in from the germline J gene. V gene TRBV4-1 combines with J gene TRBJ2-2; a weak D match, TRBD2 (5 bases). CDR1 is MGHRA, CDR2 YSYEKL, per germline. With 6 bases removed from V and 2 bases from J, the gap between germline ends came to 13 bases. The CDR3 contains 15 residues. Incomplete CDR3 DNA: TGCGCCAGCAGAGCGGAGCCCGTTAACACCGGGGAG. Encoded protein: CASRAEPVNTGE. The whole CDR3 reads CASRAEPVNTGELFF.

The sample holds many counts of this clone. With the read ending 3 residues before the CDR3 end, the germline J gene is used to fill in that end. This chain connects TRBV7-3 to TRBJ2-1, with D perhaps matching TRBD2 (7 bases). The V gene lost 5 bases and the J gene lost 7 bases, with 15 bases spanning the gap. Germline V CDR1 and CDR2: SGHTA, FQGTGA. The CDR3 runs 14 residues. The CDR3 reads CASSPGGRENEQFF. The CDR3 bases that were read are TGTGCCAGCAGCCCGGGGGGCAGGGAAAATGAG.

This clone was found many times. The read ends 3 residues shy of where the CDR3 ends; the end is completed using the germline J gene. V is TRBV7-6 and J is TRBJ2-1; D remains unclear. V lost 5 bases to trimming and J lost 5 bases, with 16 bases between them. The CDR3 runs to 15 residues. Per germline, CDR1 SGHVS and CDR2 FNYEAQ. The CDR3 reads CASSRLGYTHNEQFF. The CDR3 DNA, read in part, is TGTGCCAGCAGCCGGTTGGGCTACACCCACAATGAG.

This clone occurred many times. The CDR3 goes on 3 residues after the read ends, and that part is filled in from the germline J gene. V gene TRBV6-2 or TRBV6-3 combines with J gene TRBJ2-7; a possible D gene is TRBD1 (6 bases). This CDR3 contains 14 residues. Deletions cut 6 bases from V and 1 base from J, with 13 bases between. CDR1 and CDR2 from the germline V gene are MNHEY and SVGEGT. This chain's CDR3 is CASSAQGHSYEQYF. Incomplete CDR3 DNA: TGTGCCAGCAGCGCTCAGGGACATTCCTACGAG.

This clone was seen many times. The read finishes 3 residues shy of the CDR3 end, and the germline J gene is used to complete it. This chain joins TRBV30 and TRBJ2-3; 7 nucleotides agree with TRBD1. There are 15 residues in the CDR3. J was trimmed by 0 bases and V by 0 bases; bases with no gene match: 3. The germline CDR1 and CDR2 sequences are GTSNPN and SVGIG (reference sequence). CDR3: CAWSVGDRSTDTQYF. The DNA read from the CDR3 is TGTGCCTGGAGTGTCGGGGACAGAAGCACAGATACG.

This clone was seen many times. Read data end 3 residues before the CDR3 end; the end is taken from the germline J gene. The chain combines TRBV7-9 with TRBJ2-7; TRBD2 aligns across 7 bases. Trimming at V came to 2 bases and at J to 1 base, leaving 5 bases not matched to a gene. This CDR3 is 15 amino acids long. Germline V gives CDR1 SEHNR, CDR2 FQNEAQ (reference sequence). CDR3 in amino acids: CASSLTSASSYEQYF. CDR3 DNA (partial): TGTGCCAGCAGCTTAACTAGCGCTTCGTCCTACGAG.

This clone was seen ten or more times. CDR3 DNA (partial): TGTGCCTGGGGGCCCGCAGATACG. Translation: CAWGPADT. The CDR3 as a whole reads CAWGPADTQYF. This chain connects TRBV30 to TRBJ2-3; no reliable D call. The CDR3 is cut off 3 residues early in the read; its end comes from the germline J gene. CDR3 length: 11 amino acids. Looked up from germline, CDR1 is GTSNPN and CDR2 is SVGIG (reference sequence). Trimming stripped 5 bases from V and 4 bases from J, with 7 bases between.

As concerns this clone: The read stops 3 residues short of the end of the CDR3; the missing end is completed from the germline J gene. This chain uses TRBV7-6 with TRBJ1-1; D might be TRBD1 (6 bases). This CDR3 has 15 residues. Trimming took 5 bases from V and 0 from J, leaving 13 bases between them. Looked up from germline, CDR1 is SGHVS and CDR2 is FNYEAQ. The covered CDR3 bases are TGTGCCAGCAGCCCCCGGACAGATTTGAACACTGAA. Protein product: CASSPRTDLNTE. The entire CDR3 reads CASSPRTDLNTEAFF.

The table lists this clone with many counts. The observed sequence ends 3 residues before the CDR3 terminus, with the missing tail filled in from the germline J gene. The J gene is TRBJ2-1, the V gene TRBV10-1; 7 bases fit TRBD2. The CDR3 sequence is 15 residues long. The V gene end was trimmed by 3 bases and the J gene end by 7 bases; junction bases not matched to a gene: 9. Germline CDR1 WNHNN, CDR2 SYGVQD (reference sequence). CDR3 loop: CASSEEGSGLNEQFF. CDR3 DNA (partial): TGCGCCAGCAGTGAAGAGGGGTCGGGACTAAATGAG.

At least ten counts were recorded for this clone. The observed sequence ends 3 residues before the CDR3 terminus, with the missing tail filled in from the germline J gene. V gene TRBV7-2 combines with J gene TRBJ2-1; 8 bases map to TRBD2. The V gene's germline CDR1 is SGHTA and CDR2 FQGNSA. The CDR3 loop spans 12 amino acids. The CDR3: CATSEYYNEQFF. Incomplete CDR3 DNA: TGTGCGACTAGCGAATACTACAATGAG.

This clone was counted ten times or more. The sequenced fragment ends 3 residues before the CDR3 boundary, so the rest is inferred from the germline J gene. This chain links TRBV7-9 with TRBJ2-7; 8 nucleotides line up with TRBD1. Germline CDR1 and CDR2: SEHNR and FQNEAQ (reference sequence). Germline trimming cut 7 bases from V and 2 bases from J; bases unmatched to any gene: 4. This CDR3 has 13 residues. The chain's CDR3 is CASIRDRPYEQYF. The DNA read from the CDR3 is TGTGCCAGCATACGGGACAGGCCCTACGAG.